This is a list of T cell receptor beta chains from one sample in a study of CD8+ T cells in alopecia areata. Sequenced by immunoSEQ multiplex PCR; TCRdb stores in-frame clones only, minus some. The sample includes 4,000 to 5,500 clones, 91% of them seen just once. The specimen was skin, collected at week 4, from a patient treated with tofacitinib. These receptors came from a human donor with alopecia areata. CDR3s include the opening cysteine and the closing phenylalanine or tryptophan. The order of the fields is J gene, clone size, D gene, V gene, CDR3 DNA, CDR3 protein. A D gene is named only where the DNA matches it firmly. A row's size may be missing; if present it is once, few, many or a size class.

TRBJ2-3 | NA | TRBD2 | TRBV6-5 | TGTGCCAGCAGTGCGCGGGGGGGGGACACAGATACGCAGTATTTT | CASSARGGDTDTQYF
TRBJ1-2 | NA | NA | TRBV19 | TGTGCCAGTATGAAGTTCAACTATGGCTACACCTTC | CASMKFNYGYTF
TRBJ2-7 | NA | TRBD2 | TRBV29-1 | TGCAGCGTTGACGGAGTAGCGGGGGGGAACTCCCACGAGCAGTACTTC | CSVDGVAGGNSHEQYF
TRBJ2-3 | NA | NA | TRBV2 | TGTGCCAGCAGCCCCAGGGCAAGCACAGATACGCAGTATTTT | CASSPRASTDTQYF
TRBJ1-2 | NA | NA | TRBV6-5 | TGTGCCAGCGGTTTGTGGGAATCTGATGGCTACACCTTC | CASGLWESDGYTF
TRBJ1-5 | NA | NA | TRBV18 | TGTGCCAGCTCAGGGGACGGCAATCAGCCCCAGCATTTT | CASSGDGNQPQHF
TRBJ2-3 | NA | NA | TRBV7-2 | TGTGCCAGCAGCTTAGTCGGCGGGAGCACAGATACGCAGTATTTT | CASSLVGGSTDTQYF
TRBJ2-1 | NA | NA | TRBV11-2 | TGTGCCAGCTTGCCGGGGCATACCTACAATGAGCAGTTCTTC | CASLPGHTYNEQFF
TRBJ2-5 | NA | NA | TRBV19 | TGTGCCAGTAGTACCGCCCGATATAAAGGAGCCCAAGAGACCCAGTACTTC | CASSTARYKGAQETQYF
TRBJ1-2 | NA | NA | TRBV18 | TGTGCCAGCTCACCACCGGGTAGGGATGGCTACACCTTC | CASSPPGRDGYTF
TRBJ1-2 | NA | NA | TRBV7-8 | TGTGCCAGCAGCTTAGATGGGCAGGAGACAAGGCAGGCGGGCTACACCTTC | CASSLDGQETRQAGYTF
TRBJ2-6 | NA | NA | TRBV7-2 | TGTGCCAGCAGCTCCCAGAGGCTAGCTGACTTCGGGGCCAACGTCCTGACTTTC | CASSSQRLADFGANVLTF
TRBJ2-3 | NA | TRBD2 | TRBV18 | TGTGCCAGCTCACCACCTACGGGACTAGCGGGGGTGGCAGATACGCAGTATTTT | CASSPPTGLAGVADTQYF
TRBJ1-6 | NA | NA | TRBV5-1 | TGCGCCAGCGGGAGGACAGACTATAATTCACCCCTCCACTTT | CASGRTDYNSPLHF
TRBJ2-1 | NA | TRBD1 | TRBV5-1 | TGCGCCAGCAGCTTGGGGGGACAGAGCTCCTACAATGAGCAGTTCTTC | CASSLGGQSSYNEQFF
TRBJ1-1 | NA | NA | TRBV7-6 | TGTGCCAGCAGCTTGGATTGGGACACTGAAGCTTTCTTT | CASSLDWDTEAFF
TRBJ1-5 | NA | NA | TRBV11-2 | TGTGCCAGCAGCTTATCGCCTTCGCAGCCCCAGCATTTT | CASSLSPSQPQHF
TRBJ2-1 | NA | NA | TRBV7-9 | TGTGCCAGTGGGGTTGCGGGCTCCTACAATGAGCAGTTCTTC | CASGVAGSYNEQFF
TRBJ2-3 | NA | NA | TRBV2 | TGTGCCAGCAGTGGAGTCATAGATACGCAGTATTTT | CASSGVIDTQYF
TRBJ1-2 | NA | NA | TRBV10-3 | TGTGCCATCACTCAGGGCCCTAAATCCTATGGCTACACCTTC | CAITQGPKSYGYTF
TRBJ2-1 | once | TRBD2 | TRBV10-3 | TGTGCCACCGGACTAGCTAGGGACAATGAGCAGTTCTTC | CATGLARDNEQFF
TRBJ2-2 | NA | TRBD1 | TRBV5-1 | TGCGCCAGCAGCCCGACAGGGGGAGGGCCCGGGGAGCTGTTTTTT | CASSPTGGGPGELFF
TRBJ2-7 | NA | NA | TRBV7-2 | TGTGCCAGCAGCGTTAGGCCCTACGAGCAGTACTTC | CASSVRPYEQYF
TRBJ2-1 | NA | NA | TRBV15 | TGTGCCACCAGTCAAGAGGGGACGGAGCAGTTCTTC | CATSQEGTEQFF
TRBJ1-5 | NA | NA | TRBV19 | TGTGCCAGCACAGATAGTAACCAGCCCCAGCATTTT | CASTDSNQPQHF
TRBJ2-1 | NA | TRBD1 | TRBV7-9 | TGTGCCAGCAGCCTACCAAGGCAGGGGGCGCGTCAGCAGTTCTTC | CASSLPRQGARQQFF
TRBJ2-4 | NA | NA | TRBV6-6 | TGTGCCAGCAGTTACGAACAGGTTCAAAACATTCAGTACTTC | CASSYEQVQNIQYF
TRBJ2-7 | NA | NA | TRBV10-3 | TGTGCCACCTCCCCCTCAAGGGGAAAGGCCGACGAGCAGTACTTC | CATSPSRGKADEQYF
TRBJ2-3 | NA | NA | TRBV5-6 | TGTGCCAGCAGTTCTGGGGCGGCTTTAGATACGCAGTATTTT | CASSSGAALDTQYF
TRBJ1-2 | NA | NA | TRBV7-2 | TGTGCCAGCAGCCGCGGAGGGAGTCACTATGGCTACACCTTC | CASSRGGSHYGYTF
TRBJ1-1 | NA | NA | TRBV18 | TGTGCCAGCTCACCACGGGAAGGGTTTTTTGGGAACACTGAAGCTTTCTTT | CASSPREGFFGNTEAFF
TRBJ2-5 | NA | NA | TRBV5-6 | TGTGCCAGCAGCCGAGGACCCATGGGAGAGACCCAGTACTTC | CASSRGPMGETQYF
TRBJ2-7 | NA | TRBD1 | TRBV19 | TGTGCCAGTAGTGCGGAACAGGGGGCTCTCACCTACGAGCAGTACTTC | CASSAEQGALTYEQYF
TRBJ1-4 | NA | TRBD1 | TRBV12-5 | TGTGCTAGTGGCCAGGGGGTGGCAACTAATGAAAAACTGTTTTTT | CASGQGVATNEKLFF
TRBJ2-3 | NA | TRBD2 | TRBV6-7 | TGTGCCAGCAGTTACCCTTTCACTAGCGGAAACACAGATACGCAGTATTTT | CASSYPFTSGNTDTQYF
TRBJ2-1 | once | NA | TRBV19 | TGTGCCAGTAGCCATGGGACCTACAGGAGCTCCTACAATGAGCAGTTCTTC | CASSHGTYRSSYNEQFF
TRBJ1-5 | NA | TRBD1 | TRBV23-1 | TGCGCCAGCAGTCAATCGAACAGGGGGCCAGTTCAGCCCCAGCATTTT | CASSQSNRGPVQPQHF
TRBJ2-7 | NA | NA | TRBV5-1 | TGCGCCAGCAGCTTGGGGTTGGCACAGTACTCCTACGAGCAGTACTTC | CASSLGLAQYSYEQYF
TRBJ1-5 | NA | NA | TRBV27 | TGTGCCAGCAGTTTAACTGACAATCAGCCCCAGCATTTT | CASSLTDNQPQHF
TRBJ1-1 | NA | NA | TRBV9 | TGTGCCAGCAGTCAGTATTCGGGCACTGAAGCTTTCTTT | CASSQYSGTEAFF
TRBJ1-4 | NA | TRBD1 | TRBV29-1 | TGCAGCGTTGAAGATCCGGGACAGGGGCAAAGGAGTGAAAAACTGTTTTTT | CSVEDPGQGQRSEKLFF
TRBJ1-1 | NA | NA | TRBV19 | TGTGCCAGTAGTAGGGACCCACTACGGGCTTTCTTT | CASSRDPLRAFF
TRBJ2-1 | NA | TRBD2 | TRBV5-8 | TGTGCCAGCAGCGGGGGGACTATGGACCCCTACAATGAGCAGTTCTTC | CASSGGTMDPYNEQFF
TRBJ2-1 | NA | NA | TRBV29-1 | TGCAGCGTGTCCGGGGGGCCGAGCTCCTACAATGAGCAGTTCTTC | CSVSGGPSSYNEQFF
TRBJ1-2 | NA | NA | TRBV5-1 | TGCGCCAGCAGCCCCCTACAGAAACCAGTTACGACGGGCTACACCTTC | CASSPLQKPVTTGYTF
TRBJ1-5 | once | TRBD1 | TRBV4-3 | TGCGCCAGCAGCCCGGGACAGGGCAATCAGCCCCAGCATTTT | CASSPGQGNQPQHF
TRBJ1-2 | NA | NA | TRBV7-2 | TGTGCCAGCAGCTCAACAGGGAGCTATGGCTACACCTTC | CASSSTGSYGYTF
TRBJ2-2 | NA | NA | TRBV5-4 | TGTGCCAGCAGAGGGGGGAATCAGAACACCGGGGAGCTGTTTTTT | CASRGGNQNTGELFF
TRBJ2-1 | NA | NA | TRBV23-1 | TGCGCCAGCAGTCTGCGACAGGCCGACTTGACCTACAATGAGCAGTTCTTC | CASSLRQADLTYNEQFF
TRBJ2-7 | NA | NA | TRBV9 | TGTGCCAGCAGCGTAGGGGGGGGCTCTGCCTCCTACGAGCAGTACTTC | CASSVGGGSASYEQYF
TRBJ1-2 | NA | NA | TRBV7-2 | TGTGCCAGCAGCTCCGGTTTAGGAAGGGTTATCACCTTC | CASSSGLGRVITF
TRBJ2-3 | once | NA | TRBV29-1 | TGCAGCGTTCATCTGGTGGGATATGTTGACTCAGATACGCAGTATTTT | CSVHLVGYVDSDTQYF